Following are 3 T cell receptor beta chains from one sample sequenced in a study of cytomegalovirus exposure and HLA in healthy donors. Clones were sequenced by immunoSEQ multiplex PCR, and TCRdb holds only the in-frame ones, with some missing. The data hold approximately 150,000 clones, with roughly 80% observed a single time. Sequenced: PBMCs. The receptors shown here come from a young man in good health and CMV-seropositive.

The chain joins TRBV28 to TRBJ2-2; D gene uncertain. Germline V gene data show CDR1 as MDHEN and CDR2 as SYDVKM. V lost 11 bases to trimming and J lost 7 bases, with 20 bases between them. The CDR3 extends over 14 amino acids. The CDR3 DNA reads TGTGCCGTGCGTGGGTCTACCTACAGCGGGGAGCTGTTTTTT. Translation: CAVRGSTYSGELFF.

This chain links TRBV11-2 with TRBJ2-5, with 7 bases identical to TRBD1. Unmatched junction bases numbered 7, after V lost 6 bases and J lost 3 bases. Germline-derived CDR1 and CDR2 are SGHAT and FQNNGV. This CDR3 spans 14 amino acids. CDR3 region: CASSPTGAKETQYF. CDR3 DNA: TGTGCCAGCAGTCCCACAGGGGCCAAAGAGACCCAGTACTTC. Full variable domain (remainder filled in from reference TRBV11-2 and TRBJ2-5): EAGVAQSPRYKIIEKRQSVAFWCNPISGHATLYWYQQILGQGPKLLIQFQNNGVVDDSQLPKDRFSAERLKGVDSTLKIQPAKLEDSAVYLCASSPTGAKETQYFGPGTRLLVL.

This sequence joins TRBV5-6 and TRBJ2-5, with 10 bases fitting TRBD2. Trimming at V came to 4 bases and at J to 2 bases, leaving 5 bases not matched to a gene. Germline lookup yields CDR1 SGHDT and CDR2 YYEEEE. This CDR3 region has 15 residues. In DNA form, the CDR3 reads TGTGCCAGCAGCCTAAGCGGGGGGGATCAAGAGACCCAGTACTTC. This codes for CASSLSGGDQETQYF.